This T cell receptor (beta chain) was captured by sequencing in a study of blood T cells in healthy people across ages (dated by TCRdb to the mid-2010s). For context, the study as a whole: In model experiments, template switching captured about one uniquely barcoded TCR beta cDNA molecule for every two T cells. The study analyzed two additional independent replicas of 1 million unique cDNA reads from the same blood draw for two donors, one aged 18 to 30 and one aged 80 or older. To avoid experimental bias, donors of different ages were distributed randomly across sequencing lanes. The donors were split into four age groups: young (average about 15 years), middle-aged (roughly 39), aged (more than 55) and long-lived (82). Using deep sequencing normalized with unique cDNA molecular identifiers, the study measured how TCR beta repertoire diversity changes with age.

A note on this clonotype: Its recognized antigen is unknown. One end of the junction varies from germline; a read error may be responsible.

CDR1 and CDR2 were assigned from the germline V gene as MNHEY and SVGAGI. Including cysteine and phenylalanine, the CDR3 has 13 amino acids. Left in the record is the CDR3 DNA by itself, 39 bases read in frame from the first base. The approximately 41 donors, aged 6 to 90 years, were systemically healthy Caucasian individuals from Russia. Approximately 9.3 milliliters of peripheral blood were drawn from each donor into EDTA-treated Vacutainer tubes. Ficoll-Paque density-gradient centrifugation was used to isolate PBMCs, with at least 7 million obtained per sample. Trizol reagent was used to extract total RNA from PBMCs, with at least 6 micrograms per sample. The percentages of naive CD45RAhigh/CD27high T cells were determined by flow cytometry on a PBMC aliquot from every donor. Libraries were built with 5' RACE. Sequencing was performed on an Illumina HiSeq 2500. A second PCR of roughly 6 to 11 cycles was run with a J-beta primer mix and a sample-barcoded 5' primer. A unique molecular identifier was introduced onto each TCR beta cDNA molecule by a template-switch 5' adaptor carrying 12 random nucleotides. Each sample yielded at least 2.5 million CDR3-containing paired-end reads. The Mint cDNA synthesis kit, primed by a TRBC-specific oligonucleotide, was used to synthesize first-strand cDNA from all RNA. After uracil-DNA glycosylase treatment, a first 18-cycle PCR used universal primers M1SS and BC2_uni_R on all cDNA. As for the authors' bioinformatics: Each sample was normalized by randomly selecting 1 million high-quality reads, each carrying a distinct molecular identifier. Reads sharing molecular identifiers were discarded rather than binned into consensus sequences. MiTCR, set to a Q25 quality threshold and the strictest error-elimination algorithm, was used for CDR3 identification, clonotype clustering and error correction. A nonparametric unseen species model using Euler transformation provided a lower-bound estimate of total TCR beta diversity. In-frame beta chains were kept once TCRdb had trimmed the public reads at Q25 with fastp and called clones with MiXCR. A single entry per CDR3 protein holds the most common genes and DNA from its merged rows. These V and J calls originate from TCRdb's pipeline instead of the authors' own analysis. The sample yields about 1.4 million distinct CDR3 sequences; roughly 64% were counted once. 5.5% to 8% of the sample goes to the ten largest clones.

Broader findings and caveats from the paper: Compared with the aged group, the long-lived group had more naive CD4+ T cells, fewer expanded clones and increased TCR diversity, suggesting age selection. There was a strong correlation between observed TCR beta diversity and the percentage of naive T cells measured by flow cytometry. Estimates of total diversity from one million sequenced T cells were regarded as lower bounds and underestimates. As age increased, observed TCR beta diversity per million T cells dropped in a roughly linear way, and a significant reduction was already evident by age 40. Since profiling was done on bulk unsorted PBMCs, naive and antigen-experienced compartments could not be conclusively compared. Donor CMV infection status was unknown, potentially confounding age-related changes in expanded clonotypes.

The chain is assembled from TRBV6-5 and TRBJ2-1; no D gene call is confident. The sequence came from a man aged 18 to 29 in good health. Input material: blood. The bases are TGTGCCAGCGGTTACTCGCTTCGTGGTGAGCAGTTCTTC. It specifies CASGYSLRGEQFF.